Below are 19 T cell receptor beta chains sequenced from a single sample in a study of cytotoxic CD8 clonotypes in ibrutinib-treated CLL. Method: immunoSEQ multiplex PCR; TCRdb's copy keeps in-frame clones and lacks some. The sample lists some 350,000 clones, around 66% seen once, with 6.3% in the top ten. The sample here was PBMCs, taken after 36 months of ibrutinib treatment. The origin of the receptors is a human donor with chronic lymphocytic leukemia.

This sequence joins TRBV4-3 and TRBJ2-7; D tentatively reads TRBD1 or TRBD2 (5 bases each). Germline assignment: CDR1 LGHNA and CDR2 YSLEER. The CDR3 sequence is 15 residues long. V lost 1 base to trimming and J lost 2 bases, with 12 bases between them. The CDR3 sequence: CASSQASGATYEQYF. The CDR3 DNA sequence: TGCGCCAGCAGCCAAGCGTCCGGGGCCACCTACGAGCAGTACTTC.

The V call is TRBV25-1, the J call TRBJ1-4, with D maybe TRBD1 (6 bases). This CDR3 region has 15 residues. Germline V gene sequence: CDR1 MGHDK, CDR2 SYGVNS. Trimming shortened V by 5 bases and J by 4 bases, and 14 bases separated the two germline ends. CDR3 residues: CASSPQKGGNEKLFF. The CDR3 bases are TGTGCCAGCAGTCCCCAAAAGGGGGGTAATGAAAAACTGTTTTTT.

As concerns this clone: The sample carries other DNA sequences with the same CDR3. The V and J genes are TRBV27 and TRBJ2-1, with D possibly matching TRBD2 (5 bases). V dropped 3 bases and J dropped 0 bases, with 6 bases sitting between them. The CDR3 sequence is 14 residues long. Per germline, CDR1 MNHEY and CDR2 SMNVEV (reference sequence). The CDR3 DNA is TGTGCCAGCAGTTTCCGGGACTCCTACAATGAGCAGTTCTTC. This translates into CASSFRDSYNEQFF.

The chain couples TRBV5-6 to TRBJ2-3; 8 bases line up with TRBD2. The CDR3 has 16 residues. V lost 0 bases and J lost 3; bases outside the gene matches: 6. Germline V gene sequence: CDR1 SGHDT, CDR2 YYEEEE. The CDR3, as DNA: TGTGCCAGCAGCTTGGAAACCAGCGGGAGTACAGATACGCAGTATTTT. It codes for CASSLETSGSTDTQYF. Based on the CDR3 plus reference TRBV5-6 and TRBJ2-3, the full variable domain is DAGVTQSPTHLIKTRGQQVTLRCSPKSGHDTVSWYQQALGQGPQFIFQYYEEEERQRGNFPDRFSGHQFPNYSSELNVNALLLGDSALYLCASSLETSGSTDTQYFGPGTRLTVL.

A few counts support this clone. The chain carries TRBV9 and TRBJ1-2, with a tentative D call TRBD1 (6 bases). This CDR3 contains 12 residues. Looked up from germline, CDR1 is SGDLS and CDR2 is YYNGEE. CDR3 amino acids: CAGHSLHYGYTF. The CDR3, as DNA: TGTGCGGGACATTCCCTCCACTATGGCTACACCTTC.

Only one count was recorded for this clone. The chain employs TRBV2 and TRBJ2-3, with TRBD2 matching 7 bases. Germline V gene lookup returns CDR1 SNHLY and CDR2 FYNNEI. J lost 0 bases, V lost 4 bases, and 1 base had no gene match. The CDR3 has 14 amino acids. The CDR3 here is CASSGGSSTDTQYF. CDR3 DNA: TGTGCCAGCAGTGGCGGGAGCAGCACAGATACGCAGTATTTT.

Concerning this clone: Mismatch with germline at one junction end may stem from a read error. Here the CDR3 reads CASSSGSHNEQFF. In DNA form, the CDR3 reads TGCGCCAGCAGCTCCGGCTCCCACAATGAGCAGTTCTTC. V usage is TRBV5-1 and J usage is TRBJ2-1; D ambiguous. Germline V gene sequence: CDR1 SGHRS, CDR2 YFSETQ. CDR3 length: 13 residues.

This chain uses TRBV27 with TRBJ2-7, with D unclear. The germline gives CDR1 MNHEY, CDR2 SMNVEV (reference sequence). This CDR3 is built from 13 residues. V lost 5 bases to trimming and J lost 2 bases, with 10 bases between them. The CDR3 here is CASSPGWTYEQYF. The CDR3 DNA follows: TGTGCCAGCAGTCCAGGATGGACCTACGAGCAGTACTTC.

There are a few counts of this clone. The chain links TRBV28 to TRBJ2-7, with D possibly matching TRBD1 (5 bases). Trimming cost V 6 bases and J 5 bases, with 14 bases left between them. Germline loops: CDR1 MDHEN, CDR2 SYDVKM. CDR3 size: 13 residues. CDR3 DNA sequence: TGTGCCAGCAGGATTCCAGGGTGGAACGAGCAGTACTTC. The encoded protein is CASRIPGWNEQYF. The full variable domain, its missing parts supplied by reference TRBV28 and TRBJ2-7, is DVKVTQSSRYLVKRTGEKVFLECVQDMDHENMFWYRQDPGLGLRLIYFSYDVKMKEKGDIPEGYSVSREKKERFSLILESASTNQTSMYLCASRIPGWNEQYFGPGTRLTVT.

V and J are TRBV4-1 and TRBJ2-7; 8 nucleotides line up with TRBD1. The length of the CDR3 is 16 residues. With 4 bases clipped from V and 4 bases from J, the junction kept 12 bases outside the gene matches. The germline CDR1 and CDR2 sequences are MGHRA and YSYEKL. CDR3 amino acids: CASSRGQGRFGYEQYF. The CDR3 nucleotides are TGCGCCAGCAGCCGAGGACAGGGTAGGTTTGGGTACGAGCAGTACTTC.

This clone showed up just a few times. The J gene is TRBJ1-4, the V gene TRBV29-1; D is undetermined. Deletions cut 7 bases from V and 6 bases from J, with 15 bases between. The CDR3 loop spans 13 amino acids. Germline V gene data show CDR1 as SQVTM and CDR2 as ANQGSEA. The CDR3 DNA reads TGCAGCGCCCAGTCGAGGGCAGATGAAAAACTGTTTTTT. This sequence encodes CSAQSRADEKLFF.

This clone was picked up one time. The J gene is TRBJ2-1, the V gene TRBV29-1; no reliable D call. The CDR3 consists of 12 residues. Trimming cost V 6 bases and J 2 bases, with 8 bases left between them. Germline V gene data show CDR1 as SQVTM and CDR2 as ANQGSEA. The CDR3 nucleotides are TGCAGCGTAGATGACGCCTACAATGAGCAGTTCTTC. Protein: CSVDDAYNEQFF.

V gene TRBV2 combines with J gene TRBJ1-6; 8 nucleotides align to TRBD1. The CDR3 extends over 19 amino acids. CDR1 is SNHLY, CDR2 FYNNEI, per germline. Germline trimming cut 7 bases from V and 0 bases from J; bases unmatched to any gene: 14. The DNA of the CDR3 is TGTGCCAGCACCGCGAGACAGGGGCTCTTGAGCTCCTATAATTCACCCCTCCACTTT. Translation gives CASTARQGLLSSYNSPLHF.

The rearrangement uses TRBV2 and TRBJ2-1, with TRBD1 matching 9 bases. This CDR3 spans 16 amino acids. V lost 4 bases to trimming and J lost 1 base; unmatched junction nucleotides: 5. From germline, CDR1 is SNHLY and CDR2 FYNNEI. The CDR3 here is CASSGRDRVSYNEQFF. CDR3 nucleotide sequence: TGTGCCAGCAGTGGCCGGGACAGGGTATCCTACAATGAGCAGTTCTTC.

The V and J genes are TRBV28 and TRBJ2-7; 7 positions agree with TRBD1. Trimming removed 5 bases from V and 3 bases from J; junction bases left unmatched: 16. The CDR3 is 17 residues long. CDR1 and CDR2 from the germline V gene are MDHEN and SYDVKM. CDR3 sequence reads: CASSGPGTAFLNYEQYF. The CDR3 DNA sequence: TGTGCCAGCAGTGGGCCCGGGACAGCCTTCCTGAACTACGAGCAGTACTTC.

This clone was counted only a few times. The rearrangement joins TRBV2 to TRBJ2-3; D remains ambiguous. This CDR3 spans 13 amino acids. V was cut by 5 bases and J by 2 bases, with 8 bases left in between. From germline, CDR1 is SNHLY and CDR2 FYNNEI. For the CDR3, the DNA is TGTGCCAGCAGTAGAGGATCCACAGATACGCAGTATTTT. This translates into CASSRGSTDTQYF.

CDR3 amino acids: CASSVQATDTQYF. The CDR3 nucleotides read TGTGCCAGCAGCGTACAAGCTACAGATACGCAGTATTTT. The chain is built from TRBV9 and TRBJ2-3, with D unclear. The CDR3 has 13 amino acids. The V gene lost 1 base and the J gene lost 3 bases, with 6 bases spanning the gap. Looked up from germline, CDR1 is SGDLS and CDR2 is YYNGEE.

The V call is TRBV19, the J call TRBJ2-4, with D perhaps matching TRBD1 (6 bases). The germline V gene encodes CDR1 LNHDA and CDR2 SQIVND (reference sequence). Trimming cost V 3 bases and J 3 bases, with 18 bases left between them. There are 17 residues in the CDR3. DNA for the CDR3: TGTGCCAGTAGTATCGTCCCAATCCTAGGGGGCAAAAACATTCAGTACTTC. It specifies CASSIVPILGGKNIQYF.

The genes are TRBV29-1 and TRBJ2-7, with 8 bases fitting TRBD1. From germline, CDR1 is SQVTM and CDR2 ANQGSEA. CDR3 length: 15 residues. With 6 bases clipped from V and 5 bases from J, the junction kept 15 bases outside the gene matches. The CDR3 spells CSVPEARTGRHEQYF. DNA of the CDR3: TGCAGCGTCCCCGAGGCAAGGACAGGGAGGCACGAGCAGTACTTC.